This T cell receptor (beta chain) was obtained from a study of T cells expressing NK-cell markers. Study overall: All TCR beta repertoires analysed originated from sorted CD3+CD56+NKG2C+, CD3+CD56+NKG2C- and CD3+CD56-NKG2C+ T cells.

Study-wide results and limits: These clonotypes, the leaders elsewhere, also led the CD3+CD56-NKG2C+ fraction in several donors. A range of about 1.0-7.0% of CD8+ T cells consisted of dominant NKG2C+ clonotypes in several donors.

As concerns this clonotype: The antigen is not known.

The CDR3 sequence is 15 residues long. Germline-derived CDR1 and CDR2 are SGHTA and FQGNSA. After re-calling the 5' RACE reads, TCRdb lists one entry per CDR3 protein, DNA absent. This sample carries approximately 150,000 distinct CDR3 sequences, with less than 20% going to the ten biggest clones. This sequence was found in a woman aged 18-70 years in good health. Sequencing used blood T cells: a sorted CD56 or NKG2C T cell subset, CD4+ or CD8+ T cells, or bulk PBMC T cells (not recorded which). The chain uses TRBV7-2 and TRBJ2-7; TCRdb names TRBD1, which stays unverified in the absence of DNA. CDR3 loop: CASSLNRDGAYEQYF.